This entry lists 10 T cell receptor beta chains sequenced from one sample in a study of PD-1 blockade in classical Hodgkin lymphoma. Every single patient, without exception, relapsed after autologous stem cell transplantation, and brentuximab vedotin exposure varied. The data were produced by immunoSEQ multiplex PCR, yet TCRdb's version contains in-frame clones alone and is incomplete. The sample lists 20,000 to 25,000 clones, around 80% occurring once. The material was peripheral blood mononuclear cells (PBMCs), obtained before the second cycle of nivolumab. The receptors stem from a human donor with classical Hodgkin lymphoma.

V is TRBV5-1 and J is TRBJ2-1; 12 bases are shared with TRBD2. The V gene's germline CDR1 is SGHRS and CDR2 YFSETQ. The CDR3 covers 19 residues. The trim removed 4 bases at V and 1 base at J, leaving 12 bases unmatched. The CDR3 region is CASSQGASGRASSYNEQFF. The CDR3 DNA reads TGCGCCAGCAGCCAAGGGGCTAGCGGGAGGGCAAGTTCCTACAATGAGCAGTTCTTC.

V and J are TRBV28 and TRBJ1-2; no reliable D call. CDR1 is MDHEN, CDR2 SYDVKM, per germline. CDR3 length: 14 residues. V dropped 2 bases and J dropped 8 bases, with 15 bases sitting between them. The CDR3 sequence: CASSLAGSRQGYTF. For the CDR3, the DNA is TGTGCCAGCAGTTTAGCTGGCAGTCGGCAGGGCTACACCTTC.

This chain links TRBV29-1 with TRBJ2-7; 11 bases match TRBD1. CDR3 length equals 17 residues. After removal of 4 bases from V and 2 bases from J, the junction contained 13 bases not matched to a gene. Germline V gene data show CDR1 as SQVTM and CDR2 as ANQGSEA. For the CDR3, the DNA is TGCAGCGTTGGCTCACCGGGGGGGACAGGGGGAACCTACGAGCAGTACTTC. It is translated as CSVGSPGGTGGTYEQYF.

The rearrangement joins TRBV27 to TRBJ2-1, with 9 bases aligning to TRBD1. CDR3 size: 15 residues. The germline gives CDR1 MNHEY, CDR2 SMNVEV (reference sequence). Unmatched junction bases numbered 8, after V lost 5 bases and J lost 6 bases. The CDR3 DNA is TGTGCCAGCAGTAGAAGGGACAGGGCCGGCAATGAGCAGTTCTTC. Its translation is CASSRRDRAGNEQFF.

The chain employs TRBV6-5 and TRBJ1-1; D gene ambiguous. The V end lost 2 bases, the J end lost 1 base, and 5 bases lay between the germline ends. The CDR3 covers 13 residues. The germline CDR1 and CDR2 sequences are MNHEY and SVGAGI. CDR3 residues: CASSYSTNTEAFF. DNA of the CDR3: TGTGCCAGCAGTTACAGCACGAACACTGAAGCTTTCTTT.

This chain links TRBV19 with TRBJ2-7, with D perhaps TRBD1 (6 bases). Germline loops: CDR1 LNHDA, CDR2 SQIVND (reference sequence). Trimming took off 2 bases at V and 2 bases at J, with 10 bases between the two ends. This CDR3 comprises 14 residues. The CDR3, as DNA: TGTGCCAGTAGTATACAACAGGGAGCCTACGAGCAGTACTTC. Translating gives CASSIQQGAYEQYF.

This clone was found a few times. The V gene is TRBV18, the J gene TRBJ2-3; D is undetermined. Trimming pared 2 bases from V and 2 bases from J, leaving 8 bases between. Germline V gives CDR1 KGHSH, CDR2 LQKENI. The CDR3 covers 14 residues. DNA for the CDR3: TGTGCCAGCTCACCATCAAGGGTCACAGATACGCAGTATTTT. Translating gives CASSPSRVTDTQYF.

The chain uses TRBV29-1 and TRBJ2-5, with D possibly being TRBD1 (6 bases). Trimming removed 6 bases at V and 2 bases at J, with 10 bases between. CDR1 and CDR2 from the germline V gene are SQVTM and ANQGSEA. The CDR3 is made up of 12 amino acids. CDR3 DNA: TGCAGCGTCGGGACAATACAAGAGACCCAGTACTTC. Translated, it gives CSVGTIQETQYF. Based on the CDR3 plus reference TRBV29-1 and TRBJ2-5, the full variable domain is SAVISQKPSRDICQRGTSLTIQCQVDSQVTMMFWYRQQPGQSLTLIATANQGSEATYESGFVIDKFPISRPNLTFSTLTVSNMSPEDSSIYLCSVGTIQETQYFGPGTRLLVL.

The V and J genes are TRBV18 and TRBJ1-4; D might be TRBD1 (6 bases). The germline gives CDR1 KGHSH, CDR2 LQKENI. The CDR3 length is 15 residues. The V end lost 6 bases, the J end lost 3 bases, and 14 bases lay between the germline ends. CDR3 in DNA: TGTGCCAGCTCGTACACAGGGCTGCCTAATGAAAAACTGTTTTTT. Amino acids: CASSYTGLPNEKLFF.

The genes are TRBV18 and TRBJ2-5; the D is unclear. Germline V CDR1 and CDR2: KGHSH, LQKENI. The CDR3 has 14 residues. Trimming removed 1 base from V and 1 base from J, with 7 bases in between. The CDR3 is CASSPRLGQETQYF. As DNA, the CDR3 is TGTGCCAGCTCACCACGTCTCGGCCAAGAGACCCAGTACTTC.